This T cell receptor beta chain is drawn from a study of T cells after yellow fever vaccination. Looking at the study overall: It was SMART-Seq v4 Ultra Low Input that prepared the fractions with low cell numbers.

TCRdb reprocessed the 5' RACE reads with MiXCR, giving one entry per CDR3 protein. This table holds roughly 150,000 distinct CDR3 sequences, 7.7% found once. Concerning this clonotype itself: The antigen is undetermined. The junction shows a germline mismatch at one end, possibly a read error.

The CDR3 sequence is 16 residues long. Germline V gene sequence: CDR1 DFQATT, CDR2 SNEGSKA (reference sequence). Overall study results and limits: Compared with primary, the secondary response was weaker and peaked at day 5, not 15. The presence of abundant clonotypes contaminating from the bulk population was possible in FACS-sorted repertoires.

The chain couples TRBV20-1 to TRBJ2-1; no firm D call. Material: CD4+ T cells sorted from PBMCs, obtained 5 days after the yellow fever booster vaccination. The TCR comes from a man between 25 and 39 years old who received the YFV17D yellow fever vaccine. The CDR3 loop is CCARDRKRSSYNEQFF. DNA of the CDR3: TGCTGTGCTAGAGATCGTAAGAGGAGCTCCTACAATGAGCAGTTCTTC.